This T cell receptor (beta chain) was retrieved from a study of radiation and T cells in renal cell carcinoma. Trimming took 0 bases from V and 2 from J, leaving 10 bases between them. The CDR3 contains 15 residues. In germline, CDR1 is LGHNA, CDR2 YSLEER. For this clone: As yet, its antigen is unknown.

The treatment here: treatment-naive control, cytoreductive nephrectomy. Sequencing used immunoSEQ multiplex PCR; TCRdb keeps in-frame clones, though not all of them. The sample holds around 26,000 clones, about 62% seen once. General study results and limits: Dominant CDR3 motifs were more common in irradiated tumors than controls.

The starting material was tumor tissue, obtained from a patient whose treatment was nephrectomy without radiotherapy. The sequence derives from a man aged 35 to 55 with renal cell carcinoma. The J gene is TRBJ1-1, the V gene TRBV4-3; D gene unclear. CDR3 nucleotide sequence: TGCGCCAGCAGCCAAGATTGGCCAAGTAACACTGAAGCTTTCTTT. Amino acid sequence: CASSQDWPSNTEAFF.